Detailed here is one T cell receptor beta chain. Its antigen remains unidentified. Produced via immunoSEQ multiplex PCR; TCRdb's table is partial and in-frame only. Found here are approximately 50,000 clones, around four fifths of them singletons; the top ten hold over 3%. Mismatch repair deficiency was confirmed in all patients, by PCR or immunohistochemistry. This record comes from a study of PD-1 blockade in mismatch repair-deficient tumors. Study-level points and caveats: Tumor-resident clones, often undetectable pretreatment in blood, expanded then contracted after pembrolizumab.

The V and J ends lost 1 base and 0 bases respectively, with 3 bases between them. This CDR3 has 13 residues. Germline CDR1 reads LNHDA; CDR2 reads SQIVND (reference sequence). This clonotype was obtained from an adult with mismatch repair-deficient cancer. This rearrangement joins TRBV19 to TRBJ1-2; D is uncertain. The sequencing used peripheral blood, collected 4 weeks after starting pembrolizumab. CDR3: CASSIGANYGYTF. In nucleotides, the CDR3 is TGTGCCAGTAGTATAGGAGCTAACTATGGCTACACCTTC.